The following is a TCR beta chain sequence with its context. Its specificity is not known. The CDR3 totals 15 residues. Germline loops: CDR1 MNHEY, CDR2 SVGAGI. V trimming: 7 bases; J trimming: 4 bases; junction bases outside the gene matches: 10. Libraries were prepared by immunoSEQ multiplex PCR; TCRdb keeps only in-frame clonotypes and omits some of them. The data contain 110,000 or so clones, approximately 83% of them singletons. The record originates from a study of T cell responses to AZD1222 COVID-19 vaccine. Study observations and caveats: Nearly half of spike-specific TCRs reportedly target variant regions that are unmutated in the B.1.351 and B.1.1.7 variants. Spike-specific TCRs gained breadth and depth after people received two AZD1222 doses.

The sample in question was peripheral blood, obtained on day 0 of AZD1222 vaccination. The chain uses TRBV6-5 and TRBJ2-3, with 8 bases identical to TRBD1. The clonotype originates from an adult in good health. The CDR3 protein is CASKRQGALPDTQYF. The CDR3 nucleotides read TGTGCCAGCAAAAGGCAGGGGGCCCTCCCAGATACGCAGTATTTT.